This TCR beta chain was profiled in a study of PD-L1 blockade in urothelial cancer. At the level of the study: Prior chemotherapy ranged from 0 to 3 regimens per patient. Analyses used blood from 3 weeks (second dose) and 6 weeks after treatment start.

Patients presented with locally advanced or metastatic urothelial carcinoma. This clone was observed a single time. Synthetic TCR analog templates were added to each PCR reaction. Sequencing used immunoSEQ multiplex PCR; TCRdb keeps in-frame clones, though not all of them. The sample lists fewer than 130,000 clones; approximately 85% were seen once. The sample here was PBMCs, taken around atezolizumab (anti-PD-L1) treatment. The sequence was collected from a man aged 45-65 years with urothelial cancer.

CDR3 region: CASSLARSSYNEQFF. As DNA, the CDR3 is TGTGCCAGCAGCTTGGCCCGGAGCTCCTACAATGAGCAGTTCTTC. The chain joins TRBV5-5 to TRBJ2-1; D gene unclear. The CDR3 has 15 amino acids. Trimming removed 0 bases from V and 0 bases from J, with 7 bases in between. CDR1 SGHKS and CDR2 YYEKEE come from the germline V gene (reference sequence).